This paragraph reports one T cell receptor (beta chain). Its target is unknown. These data belong to a study of cytomegalovirus exposure and HLA in healthy donors. Across the study: Out of 170 million or so T cells, an earlier analysis found about 100 million unique TCR beta sequences in total. Notes on the study in general: What a later analysis showed was that several of the most significant clusters appeared linked to common viral pathogens.

The PCR was carried out with 60 Vbeta primers and 13 Jbeta primers. This table comes from immunoSEQ multiplex PCR, and its TCRdb copy is limited to in-frame clones, with some not included. The sample includes 92,000 or so clones, roughly 63% of them seen just once. This TCR was recovered from a woman in her 50s in good health and CMV-seropositive. The sequenced sample was PBMCs.

Here the CDR3 DNA reads TGTGCCAGCTCACCACCGGGGACTAGCGGGGGAGACTACGAGCAGTACTTC. Translating gives CASSPPGTSGGDYEQYF. This rearrangement joins TRBV18 to TRBJ2-7; 14 nucleotides match TRBD2. Germline assignment: CDR1 KGHSH and CDR2 LQKENI. The length of the CDR3 is 17 residues. V trimming: 0 bases; J trimming: 3 bases; junction bases outside the gene matches: 4.